Below, 7 T cell receptor beta chains from the same sample are listed, as sequenced in a study of control samples from healthy donors and cancer patients. TCRdb's table, derived via immunoSEQ multiplex PCR, lists solely in-frame clones and lacks some. Here the sample spans 77,000 or so clones, 91% being singletons. Sequencing was performed on blood. The receptors here all came from a man aged 30 to 45 in good health.

V gene TRBV3-1 (or the pseudogene TRBV3-2) combines with J gene TRBJ2-7; 9 nucleotides line up with TRBD2. The V gene end was trimmed by 6 bases and the J gene end by 2 bases; junction bases not matched to a gene: 2. The V gene's germline CDR1 is LGHDT and CDR2 YNNKEL (reference sequence). This CDR3 has 13 residues. The CDR3 DNA reads TGTGCCAGCAGTTTAGCGGGGGCCTACGAGCAGTACTTC. Protein product: CASSLAGAYEQYF.

The chain has TRBV2 and TRBJ1-4; D is unclear. The CDR3 totals 15 residues. Germline V gene sequence: CDR1 SNHLY, CDR2 FYNNEI. Deletions cut 8 bases from V and 6 bases from J, with 19 bases between. CDR3 nucleotides: TGTGCCAGCGGAAAGCAGGCGCGTGGTGATGAAAAACTGTTTTTT. Translation: CASGKQARGDEKLFF.

At least ten counts were recorded for this clone. The chain is built from TRBV19 and TRBJ1-5; the match to TRBD1 covers 7 bases. This CDR3 is built from 14 residues. Germline assignment: CDR1 LNHDA and CDR2 SQIVND (reference sequence). Germline trimming cut 2 bases from V and 5 bases from J; bases unmatched to any gene: 3. CDR3: CASSIWTGDQPQHF. The CDR3 bases are TGTGCCAGTAGTATATGGACAGGAGATCAGCCCCAGCATTTT.

The chain uses TRBV10-3 and TRBJ1-1; the match to TRBD1 covers 8 bases. V trimming: 2 bases; J trimming: 12 bases; junction bases outside the gene matches: 5. Germline V gene data show CDR1 as ENHRY and CDR2 as SYGVKD. This CDR3 comprises 12 residues. DNA for the CDR3: TGTGCCATCAGTGAGGGACAGGGTACATCTTTCTTT. It translates to CAISEGQGTSFF.

The V and J genes are TRBV10-3 and TRBJ2-7; weak D call: TRBD1 (6 bases). The germline V gene encodes CDR1 ENHRY and CDR2 SYGVKD. V gave up 4 bases and J gave up 7 bases, with 17 bases separating them. This CDR3 has 14 amino acids. CDR3 DNA sequence: TGTGCCATCAGTGGGACAGCCCCTAGAAGGGAGCAGTACTTC. This sequence encodes CAISGTAPRREQYF.

The chain joins TRBV5-1 to TRBJ2-3; D is possibly TRBD1 (6 bases). CDR3 length: 14 residues. The germline gives CDR1 SGHRS, CDR2 YFSETQ. Trimming shortened V by 7 bases and J by 3 bases, and 15 bases separated the two germline ends. The CDR3 here is CASSPEGGTDTQYF. The CDR3 region has the DNA TGCGCCAGCTCCCCGGAAGGGGGTACAGATACGCAGTATTTT.

This chain uses TRBV7-2 with TRBJ2-1; possibly TRBD1 for D (5 bases). CDR1 SGHTA and CDR2 FQGNSA come from the germline V gene. Between the trimmed V and J ends, which lost 2 bases and 5 bases, there was a span of 13 bases. The CDR3 is 15 amino acids. The DNA for the CDR3 is TGTGCCAGCAGCTTATACAGGTCCCCAAACAATGAGCAGTTCTTC. Residues: CASSLYRSPNNEQFF.